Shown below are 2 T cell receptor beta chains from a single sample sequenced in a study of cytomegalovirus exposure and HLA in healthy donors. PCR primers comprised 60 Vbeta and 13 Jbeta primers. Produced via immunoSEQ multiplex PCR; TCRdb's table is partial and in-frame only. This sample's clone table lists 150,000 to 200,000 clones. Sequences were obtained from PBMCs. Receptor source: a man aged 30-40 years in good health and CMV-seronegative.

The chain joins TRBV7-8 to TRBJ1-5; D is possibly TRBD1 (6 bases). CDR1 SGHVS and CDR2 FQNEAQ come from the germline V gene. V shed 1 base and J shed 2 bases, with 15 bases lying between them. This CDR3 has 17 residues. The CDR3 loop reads CASSLGWTAPGNQPQHF. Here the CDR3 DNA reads TGTGCCAGCAGCTTAGGTTGGACAGCCCCGGGCAATCAGCCCCAGCATTTT.

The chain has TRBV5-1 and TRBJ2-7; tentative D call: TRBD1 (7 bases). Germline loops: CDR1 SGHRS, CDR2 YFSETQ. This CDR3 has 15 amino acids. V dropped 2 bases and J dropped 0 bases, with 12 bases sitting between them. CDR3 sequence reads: CASSFQGGSSYEQYF. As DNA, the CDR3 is TGCGCCAGCAGCTTTCAGGGGGGTAGCTCCTACGAGCAGTACTTC.